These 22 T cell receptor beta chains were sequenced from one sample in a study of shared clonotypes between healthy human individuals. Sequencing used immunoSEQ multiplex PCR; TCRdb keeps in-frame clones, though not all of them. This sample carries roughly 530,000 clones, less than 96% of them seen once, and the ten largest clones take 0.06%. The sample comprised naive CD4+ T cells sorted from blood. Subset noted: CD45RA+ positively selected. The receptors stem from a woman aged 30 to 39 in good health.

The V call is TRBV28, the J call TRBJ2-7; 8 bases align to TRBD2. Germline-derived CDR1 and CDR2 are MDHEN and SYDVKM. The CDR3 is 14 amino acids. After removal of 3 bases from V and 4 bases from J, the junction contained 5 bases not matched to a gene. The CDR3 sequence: CASSFAGGDYEQYF. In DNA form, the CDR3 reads TGTGCCAGCAGTTTCGCGGGAGGAGATTACGAGCAGTACTTC.

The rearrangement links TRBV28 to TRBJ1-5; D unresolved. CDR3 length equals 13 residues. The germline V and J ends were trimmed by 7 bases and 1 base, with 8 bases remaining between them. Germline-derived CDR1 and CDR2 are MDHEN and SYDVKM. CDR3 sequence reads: CASTVSSNQPQHF. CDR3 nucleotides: TGTGCCAGCACAGTTTCGAGCAATCAGCCCCAGCATTTT.

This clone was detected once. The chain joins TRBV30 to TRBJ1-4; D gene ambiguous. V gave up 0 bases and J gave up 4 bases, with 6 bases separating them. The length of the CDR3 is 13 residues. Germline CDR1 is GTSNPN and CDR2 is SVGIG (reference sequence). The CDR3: CAWSVQSNEKLFF. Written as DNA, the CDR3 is TGTGCCTGGAGTGTACAGAGTAATGAAAAACTGTTTTTT.

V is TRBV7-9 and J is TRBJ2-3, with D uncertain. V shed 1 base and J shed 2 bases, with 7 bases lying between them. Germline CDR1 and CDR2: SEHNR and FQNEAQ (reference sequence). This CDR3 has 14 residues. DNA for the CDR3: TGTGCCAGCAGCTTAGGCCTGATCACAGATACGCAGTATTTT. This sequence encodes CASSLGLITDTQYF.

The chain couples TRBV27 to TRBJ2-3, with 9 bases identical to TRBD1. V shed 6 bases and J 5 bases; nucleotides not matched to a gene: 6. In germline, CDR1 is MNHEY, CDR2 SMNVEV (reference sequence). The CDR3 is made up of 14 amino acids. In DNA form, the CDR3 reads TGTGCCAGCAGCCAACAGGGGGCGGGAGATACGCAGTATTTT. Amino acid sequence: CASSQQGAGDTQYF.

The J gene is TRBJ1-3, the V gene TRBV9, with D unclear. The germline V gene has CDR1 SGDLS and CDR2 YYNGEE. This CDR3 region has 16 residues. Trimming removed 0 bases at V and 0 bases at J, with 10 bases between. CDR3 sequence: CASSVGGANSGNTIYF. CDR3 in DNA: TGTGCCAGCAGCGTAGGGGGAGCTAACTCTGGAAACACCATATATTTT.

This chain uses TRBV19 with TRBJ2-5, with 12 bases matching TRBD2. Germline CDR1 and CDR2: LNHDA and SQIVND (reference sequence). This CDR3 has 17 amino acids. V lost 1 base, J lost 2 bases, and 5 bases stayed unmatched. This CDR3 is CASSIVTSGRKQETQYF. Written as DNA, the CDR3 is TGTGCCAGTAGTATAGTGACTAGCGGGAGAAAGCAAGAGACCCAGTACTTC. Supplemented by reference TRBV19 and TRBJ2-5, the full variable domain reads DGGITQSPKYLFRKEGQNVTLSCEQNLNHDAMYWYRQDPGQGLRLIYYSQIVNDFQKGDIAEGYSVSREKKESFPLTVTSAQKNPTAFYLCASSIVTSGRKQETQYFGPGTRLLVL.

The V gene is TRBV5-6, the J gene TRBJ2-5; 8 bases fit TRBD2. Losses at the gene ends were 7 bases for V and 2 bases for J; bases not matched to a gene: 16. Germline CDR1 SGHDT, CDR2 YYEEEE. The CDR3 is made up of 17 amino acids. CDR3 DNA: TGTGCCAGCCACGGCCGCGGGAGGTTGGGAGTACAAGAGACCCAGTACTTC. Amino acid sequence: CASHGRGRLGVQETQYF.

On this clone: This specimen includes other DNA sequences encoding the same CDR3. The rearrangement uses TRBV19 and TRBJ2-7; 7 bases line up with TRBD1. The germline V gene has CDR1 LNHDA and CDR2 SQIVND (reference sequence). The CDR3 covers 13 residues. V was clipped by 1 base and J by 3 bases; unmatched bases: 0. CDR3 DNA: TGTGCCAGTAGTATAGGACAGGGCTACGAGCAGTACTTC. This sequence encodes CASSIGQGYEQYF.

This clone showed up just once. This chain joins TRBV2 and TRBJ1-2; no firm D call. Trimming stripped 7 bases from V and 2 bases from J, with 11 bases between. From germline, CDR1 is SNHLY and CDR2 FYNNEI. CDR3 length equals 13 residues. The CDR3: CASTTRENYGYTF. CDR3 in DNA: TGTGCCAGCACCACCCGCGAGAACTATGGCTACACCTTC.

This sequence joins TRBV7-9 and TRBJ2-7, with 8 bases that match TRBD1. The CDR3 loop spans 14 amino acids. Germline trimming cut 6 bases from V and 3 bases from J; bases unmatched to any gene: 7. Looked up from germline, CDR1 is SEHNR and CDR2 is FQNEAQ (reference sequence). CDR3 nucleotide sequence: TGTGCCAGCAGGCGGGACAGGACTTTCTACGAGCAGTACTTC. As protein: CASRRDRTFYEQYF.

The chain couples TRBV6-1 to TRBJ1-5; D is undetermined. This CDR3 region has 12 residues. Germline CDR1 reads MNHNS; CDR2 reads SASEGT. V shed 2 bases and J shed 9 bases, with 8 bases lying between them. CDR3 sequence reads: CASSEIPGPQHF. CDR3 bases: TGTGCCAGCAGTGAAATCCCGGGGCCCCAGCATTTT.

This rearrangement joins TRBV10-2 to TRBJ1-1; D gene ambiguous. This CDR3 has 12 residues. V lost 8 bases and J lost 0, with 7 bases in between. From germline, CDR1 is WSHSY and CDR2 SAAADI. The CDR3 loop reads CASLRVNTEAFF. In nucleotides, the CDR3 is TGCGCCAGCCTTCGAGTGAACACTGAAGCTTTCTTT.

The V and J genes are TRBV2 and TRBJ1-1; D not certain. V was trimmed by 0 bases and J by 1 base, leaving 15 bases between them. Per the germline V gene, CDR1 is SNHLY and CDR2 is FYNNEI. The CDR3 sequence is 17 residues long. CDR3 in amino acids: CASSEALLGGKNTEAFF. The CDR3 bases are TGTGCCAGCAGTGAAGCGCTTTTGGGAGGGAAGAACACTGAAGCTTTCTTT.

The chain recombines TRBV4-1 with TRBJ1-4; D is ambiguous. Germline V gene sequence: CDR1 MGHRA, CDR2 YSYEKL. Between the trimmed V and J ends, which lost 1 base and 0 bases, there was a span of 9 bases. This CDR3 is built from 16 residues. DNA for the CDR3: TGCGCCAGCAGCCAAGTCGGGAGGGCAACTAATGAAAAACTGTTTTTT. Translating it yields CASSQVGRATNEKLFF.

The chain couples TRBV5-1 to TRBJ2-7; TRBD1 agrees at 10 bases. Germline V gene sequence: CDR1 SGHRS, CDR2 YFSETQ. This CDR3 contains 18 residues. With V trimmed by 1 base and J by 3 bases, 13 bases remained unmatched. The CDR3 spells CASSLSPLDRGQGYEQYF. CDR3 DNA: TGCGCCAGCAGCTTGTCGCCACTAGACAGGGGGCAGGGCTACGAGCAGTACTTC.

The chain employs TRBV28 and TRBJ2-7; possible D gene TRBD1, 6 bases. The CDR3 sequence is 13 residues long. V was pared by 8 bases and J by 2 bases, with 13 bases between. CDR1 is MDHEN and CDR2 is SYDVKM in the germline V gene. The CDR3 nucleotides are TGTGCCAGCGGACTTACAGGGCCCTACGAGCAGTACTTC. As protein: CASGLTGPYEQYF.

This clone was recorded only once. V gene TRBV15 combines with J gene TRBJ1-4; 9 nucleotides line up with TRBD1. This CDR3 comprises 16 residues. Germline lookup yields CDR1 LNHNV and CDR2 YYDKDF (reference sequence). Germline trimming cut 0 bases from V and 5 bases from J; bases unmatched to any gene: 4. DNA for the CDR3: TGTGCCACCAGCAGAGAGACAGGGGGGGCGAATGAAAAACTGTTTTTT. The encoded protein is CATSRETGGANEKLFF.

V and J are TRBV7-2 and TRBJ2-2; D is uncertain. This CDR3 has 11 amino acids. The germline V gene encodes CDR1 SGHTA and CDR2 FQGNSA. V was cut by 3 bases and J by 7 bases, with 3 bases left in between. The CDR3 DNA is TGTGCCAGCAGCTTCTACGGGGAGCTGTTTTTT. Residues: CASSFYGELFF.

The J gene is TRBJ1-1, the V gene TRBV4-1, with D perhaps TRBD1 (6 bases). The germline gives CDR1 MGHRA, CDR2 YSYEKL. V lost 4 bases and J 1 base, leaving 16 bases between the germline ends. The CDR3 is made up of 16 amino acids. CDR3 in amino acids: CASSRKVQGENTEAFF. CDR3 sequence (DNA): TGCGCCAGCAGCCGAAAGGTACAGGGAGAGAACACTGAAGCTTTCTTT.

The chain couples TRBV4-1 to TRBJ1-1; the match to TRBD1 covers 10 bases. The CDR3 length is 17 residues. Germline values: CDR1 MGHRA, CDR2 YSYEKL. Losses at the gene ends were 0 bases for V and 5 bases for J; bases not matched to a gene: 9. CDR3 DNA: TGCGCCAGCAGCCAAGAAGGTAGGGGACAGGGGAGAACTGAAGCTTTCTTT. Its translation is CASSQEGRGQGRTEAFF.

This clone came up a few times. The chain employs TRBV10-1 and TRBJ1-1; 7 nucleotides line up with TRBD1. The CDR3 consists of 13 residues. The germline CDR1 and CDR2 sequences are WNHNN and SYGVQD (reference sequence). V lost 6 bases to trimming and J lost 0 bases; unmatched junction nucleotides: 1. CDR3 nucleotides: TGCGCCAGCAGACAGGGGATGAACACTGAAGCTTTCTTT. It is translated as CASRQGMNTEAFF.